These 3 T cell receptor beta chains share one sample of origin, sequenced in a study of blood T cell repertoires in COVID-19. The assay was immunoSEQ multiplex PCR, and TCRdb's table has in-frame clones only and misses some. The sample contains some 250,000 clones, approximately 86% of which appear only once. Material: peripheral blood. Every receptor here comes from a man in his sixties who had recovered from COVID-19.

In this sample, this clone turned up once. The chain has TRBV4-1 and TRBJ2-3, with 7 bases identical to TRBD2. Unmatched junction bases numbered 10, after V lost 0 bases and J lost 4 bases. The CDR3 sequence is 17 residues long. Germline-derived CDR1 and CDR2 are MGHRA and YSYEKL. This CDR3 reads CASSQEGGVESPDTQYF. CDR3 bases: TGCGCCAGCAGCCAAGAGGGAGGGGTGGAGAGCCCAGATACGCAGTATTTT.

This CDR3 is CASSRLAGGGGTDTQYF. DNA of the CDR3: TGCGCCAGCAGCCGCCTAGCGGGGGGCGGGGGCACAGATACGCAGTATTTT. This rearrangement joins TRBV4-1 to TRBJ2-3; 11 bases agree with TRBD2. With 4 bases clipped from V and 1 base from J, the junction kept 7 bases outside the gene matches. The CDR3 length is 17 residues. Per the germline V gene, CDR1 is MGHRA and CDR2 is YSYEKL.

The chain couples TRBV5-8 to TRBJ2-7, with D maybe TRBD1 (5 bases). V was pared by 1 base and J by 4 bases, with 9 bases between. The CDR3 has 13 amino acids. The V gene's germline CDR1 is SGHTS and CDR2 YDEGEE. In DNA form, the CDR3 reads TGTGCCAGCAGCTTGTTCAGGGATTACGAGCAGTACTTC. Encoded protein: CASSLFRDYEQYF.